This is a list of T cell receptor beta chains from one sample in a study of blood T cell repertoires in COVID-19. Sequenced by immunoSEQ multiplex PCR; TCRdb stores in-frame clones only, minus some. Altogether 60,000 to 80,000 clones are present, roughly 85% being singletons, with the ten largest covering more than 20%. Sequenced input: peripheral blood. Receptors were obtained from a man aged 50-60 years with acute or convalescent COVID-19. CDR3s include the opening cysteine and the closing phenylalanine or tryptophan. D genes are given only for firm matches. The size entry is marked missing in some rows and otherwise reads once, few, many or a size class.

J gene,CDR3 length,D gene,clone size,V gene,CDR3 protein,CDR3 DNA
TRBJ2-3,15,TRBD1,NA,TRBV11-2,CAVGSNRGRADTQYF,TGTGCCGTAGGATCGAACAGGGGGCGCGCAGATACGCAGTATTTT
TRBJ1-1,13,NA,few,TRBV27,CASSWRGPTEAFF,TGTGCCAGCAGTTGGCGGGGACCCACTGAAGCTTTCTTT
TRBJ2-2,12,NA,NA,TRBV12-3/TRBV12-4,CASKPDTGELFF,TGTGCCAGCAAACCGGACACCGGGGAGCTGTTTTTT
TRBJ1-5,14,NA,NA,TRBV21-1,CASSTDWSNQPQHF,TGTGCCAGCAGCACAGACTGGAGCAATCAGCCCCAGCATTTT
TRBJ2-3,13,NA,once,TRBV6-5,CASSSPGTDTQYF,TGTGCCAGCAGTTCCCCGGGAACAGATACGCAGTATTTT
TRBJ1-1,14,TRBD1,NA,TRBV19,CASSVKQGAGEAFF,TGTGCCAGTAGCGTGAAACAGGGGGCGGGTGAAGCTTTCTTT
TRBJ2-3,15,NA,few,TRBV5-4,CASIREGGSTDTQYF,TGTGCCAGCATTAGGGAGGGGGGGAGCACAGATACGCAGTATTTT
TRBJ2-3,18,TRBD1,NA,TRBV5-1,CASSSRDRGRVSTDTQYF,TGCGCCAGCAGCTCCCGGGACAGGGGGCGCGTTTCCACAGATACGCAGTATTTT
TRBJ2-5,16,TRBD2,NA,TRBV6-1,CASSERIAGGQETQYF,TGTGCCAGCAGTGAACGGATAGCGGGGGGCCAAGAGACCCAGTACTTC
TRBJ1-1,14,TRBD1,NA,TRBV2,CASSRQGLGAEAFF,TGTGCCAGCAGCCGACAGGGGTTGGGAGCTGAAGCTTTCTTT
TRBJ2-3,16,NA,once,TRBV5-1,CASSLDGLASTDTQYF,TGCGCCAGCAGCTTGGACGGTTTAGCTAGCACAGATACGCAGTATTTT
TRBJ1-1,14,TRBD1,NA,TRBV7-8,CASSLDRGNTEAFF,TGTGCCAGCAGCCTTGACAGGGGGAACACTGAAGCTTTCTTT
TRBJ2-3,16,TRBD2,NA,TRBV11-3,CASSLSAGGSTDTQYF,TGTGCCAGCAGCTTATCGGCGGGGGGGAGCACAGATACGCAGTATTTT
TRBJ2-3,15,NA,NA,TRBV2,CASSGNQGGRDTQYF,TGTGCCAGCAGTGGTAATCAGGGCGGTAGAGATACGCAGTATTTT
TRBJ2-7,16,NA,NA,TRBV5-6,CASSLGTALSNLEQYF,TGTGCCAGCAGCTTGGGGACAGCACTATCGAACTTGGAGCAGTACTTC
TRBJ2-3,14,TRBD1,NA,TRBV11-3,CASSSGPTGFTQYF,TGTGCCAGCAGCTCCGGTCCGACAGGGTTTACGCAGTATTTT
TRBJ2-7,15,TRBD1,once,TRBV6-5,CASRDRQGATYEQYF,TGTGCCAGCAGAGACAGACAGGGGGCCACCTACGAGCAGTACTTC
TRBJ2-1,13,NA,NA,TRBV7-7,CASSLSTNNEQFF,TGTGCCAGCAGCCTTAGTACCAACAATGAGCAGTTCTTC